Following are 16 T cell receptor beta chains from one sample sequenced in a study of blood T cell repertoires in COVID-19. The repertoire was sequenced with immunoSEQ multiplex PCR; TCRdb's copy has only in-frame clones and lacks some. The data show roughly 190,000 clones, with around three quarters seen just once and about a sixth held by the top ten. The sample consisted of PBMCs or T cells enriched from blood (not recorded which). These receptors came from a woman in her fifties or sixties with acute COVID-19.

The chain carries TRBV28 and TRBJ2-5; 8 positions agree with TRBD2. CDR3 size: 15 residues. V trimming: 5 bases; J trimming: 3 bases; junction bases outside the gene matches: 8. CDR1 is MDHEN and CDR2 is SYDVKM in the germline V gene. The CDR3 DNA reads TGTGCCAGCAGTATAACCGGGACTAGAAAAGAGACCCAGTACTTC. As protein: CASSITGTRKETQYF.

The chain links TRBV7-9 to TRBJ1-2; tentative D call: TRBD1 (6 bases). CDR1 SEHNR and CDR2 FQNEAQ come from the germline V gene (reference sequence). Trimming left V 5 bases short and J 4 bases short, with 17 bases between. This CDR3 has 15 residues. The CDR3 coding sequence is TGTGCCAGCAGCCCTAGTACGACAGGTAGCTATGGCTACACCTTC. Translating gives CASSPSTTGSYGYTF. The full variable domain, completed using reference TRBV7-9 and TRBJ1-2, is DTGVSQNPRHKITKRGQNVTFRCDPISEHNRLYWYRQTLGQGPEFLTYFQNEAQLEKSRLLSDRFSAERPKGSFSTLEIQRTEQGDSAMYLCASSPSTTGSYGYTFGSGTRLTVV.

The CDR3 DNA is TGTGCCAGCAGTGAAGCCACAACAGGGTGGTACGAAAAACTGTTTTTT. Encoded protein: CASSEATTGWYEKLFF. The chain joins TRBV6-1 to TRBJ1-4; possible D gene TRBD1, 6 bases. CDR3 size: 16 residues. V was shortened by 0 bases and J by 8 bases, with 16 bases between the two germline ends. Germline V gene data show CDR1 as MNHNS and CDR2 as SASEGT.

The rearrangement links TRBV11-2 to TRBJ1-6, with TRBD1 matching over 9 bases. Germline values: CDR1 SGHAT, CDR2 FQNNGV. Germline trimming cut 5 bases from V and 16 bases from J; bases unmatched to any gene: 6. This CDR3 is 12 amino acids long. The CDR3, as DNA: TGTGCCAGCAGCCGGACAGGGGTCATACTCCACTTT. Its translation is CASSRTGVILHF.

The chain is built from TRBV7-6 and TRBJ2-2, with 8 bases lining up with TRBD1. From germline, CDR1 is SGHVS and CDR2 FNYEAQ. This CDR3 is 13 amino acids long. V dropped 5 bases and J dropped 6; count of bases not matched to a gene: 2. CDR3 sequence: CASSLGQAGELFF. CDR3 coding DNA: TGTGCCAGCAGCCTGGGACAGGCCGGGGAGCTGTTTTTT.

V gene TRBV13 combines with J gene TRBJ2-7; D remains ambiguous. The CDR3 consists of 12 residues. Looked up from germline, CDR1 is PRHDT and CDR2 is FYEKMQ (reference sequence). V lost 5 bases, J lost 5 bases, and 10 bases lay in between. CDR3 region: CASSAPSDEQYV. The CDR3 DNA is TGTGCCAGCAGCGCCCCGTCGGACGAGCAGTACGTC.

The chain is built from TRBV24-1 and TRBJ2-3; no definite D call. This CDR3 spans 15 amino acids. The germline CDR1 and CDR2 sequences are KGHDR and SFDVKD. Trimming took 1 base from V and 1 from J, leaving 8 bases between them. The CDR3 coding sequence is TGTGCCACCAGTGATTTCTGGAGAGGCACAGATACGCAGTATTTT. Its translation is CATSDFWRGTDTQYF.

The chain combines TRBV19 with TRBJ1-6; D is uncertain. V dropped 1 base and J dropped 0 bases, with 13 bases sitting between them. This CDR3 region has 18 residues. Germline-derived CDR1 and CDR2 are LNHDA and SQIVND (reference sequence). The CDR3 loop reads CASSIVGVSSSYNSPLHF. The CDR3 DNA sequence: TGTGCCAGTAGTATAGTTGGTGTCTCGAGCTCCTATAATTCACCCCTCCACTTT.

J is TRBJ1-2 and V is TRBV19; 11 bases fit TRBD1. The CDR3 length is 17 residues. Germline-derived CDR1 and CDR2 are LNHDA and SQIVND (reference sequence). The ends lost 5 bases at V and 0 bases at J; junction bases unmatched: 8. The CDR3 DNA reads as TGTGCCAGTAGTCGGGACAGGGGGTTTCACGCTAACTATGGCTACACCTTC. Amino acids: CASSRDRGFHANYGYTF.

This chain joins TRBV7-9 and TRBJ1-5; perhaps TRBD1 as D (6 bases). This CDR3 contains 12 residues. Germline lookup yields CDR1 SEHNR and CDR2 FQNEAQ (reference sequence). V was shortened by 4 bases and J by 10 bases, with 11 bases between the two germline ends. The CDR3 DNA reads TGTGCCAGCAGCTCCCACGGGACACCCCAGCATTTT. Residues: CASSSHGTPQHF. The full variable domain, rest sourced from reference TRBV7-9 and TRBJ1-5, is DTGVSQNPRHKITKRGQNVTFRCDPISEHNRLYWYRQTLGQGPEFLTYFQNEAQLEKSRLLSDRFSAERPKGSFSTLEIQRTEQGDSAMYLCASSSHGTPQHFGDGTRLSIL.

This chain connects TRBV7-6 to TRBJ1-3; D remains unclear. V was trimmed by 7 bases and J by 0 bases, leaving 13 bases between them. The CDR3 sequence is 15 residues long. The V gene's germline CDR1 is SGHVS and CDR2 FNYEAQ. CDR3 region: CASTPRPGSGNTIYF. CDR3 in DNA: TGTGCCAGCACCCCCCGGCCGGGCTCTGGAAACACCATATATTTT. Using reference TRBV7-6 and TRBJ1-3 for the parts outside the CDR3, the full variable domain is GAGVSQSPRYKVTKRGQDVALRCDPISGHVSLYWYRQALGQGPEFLTYFNYEAQQDKSGLPNDRFSAERPEGSISTLTIQRTEQRDSAMYRCASTPRPGSGNTIYFGEGSWLTVV.

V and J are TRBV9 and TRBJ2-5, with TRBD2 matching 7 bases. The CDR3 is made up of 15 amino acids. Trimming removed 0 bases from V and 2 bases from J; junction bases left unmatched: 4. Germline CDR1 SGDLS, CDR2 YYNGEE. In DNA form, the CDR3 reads TGTGCCAGCAGCGTAGTACGAGCGGGACAAGAGACCCAGTACTTC. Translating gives CASSVVRAGQETQYF.

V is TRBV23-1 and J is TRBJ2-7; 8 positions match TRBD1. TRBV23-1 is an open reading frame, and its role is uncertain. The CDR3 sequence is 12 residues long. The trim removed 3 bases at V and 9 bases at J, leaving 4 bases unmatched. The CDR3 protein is CASSHPDRGQYV. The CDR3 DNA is TGCGCCAGCAGTCATCCCGACAGGGGGCAGTACGTC.

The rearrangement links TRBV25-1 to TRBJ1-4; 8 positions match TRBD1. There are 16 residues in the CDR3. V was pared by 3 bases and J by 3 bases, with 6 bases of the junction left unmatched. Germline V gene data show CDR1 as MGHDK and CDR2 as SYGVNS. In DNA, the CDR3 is TGTGCCAGCAGTGAGACAGGGGCGAGGGCTAATGAAAAACTGTTTTTT. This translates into CASSETGARANEKLFF.

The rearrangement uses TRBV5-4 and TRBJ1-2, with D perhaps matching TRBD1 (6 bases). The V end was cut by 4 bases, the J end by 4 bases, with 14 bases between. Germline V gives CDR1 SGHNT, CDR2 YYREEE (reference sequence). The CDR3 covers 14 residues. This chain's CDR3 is CASSPAGVSYGYTF. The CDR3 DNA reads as TGTGCCAGCAGCCCAGCAGGGGTTTCCTATGGCTACACCTTC.

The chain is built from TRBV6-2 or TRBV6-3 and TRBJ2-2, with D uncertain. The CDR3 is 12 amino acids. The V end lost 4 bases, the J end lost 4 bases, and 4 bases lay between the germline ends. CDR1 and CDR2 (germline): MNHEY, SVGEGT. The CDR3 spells CASSSFTGELFF. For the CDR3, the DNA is TGTGCCAGCAGTTCGTTCACCGGGGAGCTGTTTTTT.